This T cell receptor (beta chain) was identified during a study of naive and memory T cell subsets. Ligated cDNA underwent four rounds of PCR with nested alpha and beta constant region primers and SP2. One entry per CDR3 protein results from TCRdb running MiXCR on the UMI-ligation and nested PCR reads. Of fewer than 35,000 distinct CDR3 sequences listed, roughly 7.3% are singletons. This clonotype has a handful of counts. The antigen remains undetermined. Treatment specified: skin biopsy from PPD injection site in Mantoux-positive individual. TCR cDNA received a 3' ligated oligonucleotide that carried a UMI. Individuals with a positive Mantoux test gave biopsies from PPD-injected skin. Reverse transcription used DNase-treated unsorted total RNA, aiming for roughly 1 to 1000 ng. Study-wide results and caveats: Reportedly, tuberculin skin test sites gave far more TCRs than other biopsies. The RNA method is potentially sensitive to activation and differentiation changes.

V lost 4 bases to trimming and J lost 7 bases, with 13 bases between them. The germline V gene encodes CDR1 SQVTM and CDR2 ANQGSEA. The CDR3 contains 12 residues. The TCR comes from an adult in good health. The source material was skin, sampled from a tuberculin skin test site. This chain joins TRBV29-1 and TRBJ1-2, with a weak D call TRBD1 (5 bases). The CDR3 loop is CSVADGHFGYTF. CDR3 nucleotide sequence: TGCAGCGTTGCTGACGGACACTTTGGCTACACCTTC. Full variable domain (outside the CDR3, taken from reference TRBV29-1 and TRBJ1-2): SAVISQKPSRDICQRGTSLTIQCQVDSQVTMMFWYRQQPGQSLTLIATANQGSEATYESGFVIDKFPISRPNLTFSTLTVSNMSPEDSSIYLCSVADGHFGYTFGSGTRLTVV.